This TCR beta chain was identified in a study of shared clonotypes between healthy human individuals (TCRdb year 2020). Concerning the study at large: The cohort comprised a couple of women and three men aged 18 to 49 years. For each donor, three plates each were used for CD4 naive and CD4 memory, two plates were used for CD8 naive, and one plate was used for CD8 memory. Different laboratories and diverse techniques were used to prepare libraries and sequence TCR repertoires, to increase sequencing depth and limit assay-specific biases. The study deeply sequenced blood TCR repertoires of about five healthy adults to estimate repertoire size and the extent of clonotype sharing between individuals. Leukapheresis yielded between about 0.9 and 8.9 billion PBMCs per donor. Overall study outcomes, separate from this receptor: Because the study included a small number of donors, the genetic and exposure-history diversity represented was limited. Sampling was restricted to blood, and TCR repertoires in tissues likely differ from the TCR repertoires found in blood. Even with the large sequencing depth, rarefaction of the sorted-subset datasets indicated that sequencing was incomplete. Clonotypes shared by all four sorted-subset donors showed higher generation probabilities than non-shared clonotypes. Approximately 5% of naive CD4, 3.5% of naive CD8, 2% to 2.5% of memory CD4, and roughly 0.4% of memory CD8 clonotypes were shared across several donors. Based on pairwise subsampling, the degree of clonotype sharing among donors was expected to be affected by sequencing depth. Larger estimated clonotype richness was generally found for naive subsets than for memory subsets.

Using the deep immunoSEQ assay, multiplex PCR amplified TCR CDR3 regions from genomic DNA. Genomic DNA extracted from each cell subset was distributed evenly over all wells of several immunoSEQ 96-well plates, and each plate served as one replicate. For sorted subsets, about 200 ng genomic DNA, equal to tens of thousands of T cell genomes, was loaded into each replicate PCR. Purified libraries were quantified with a Qubit 3.0 fluorometer, sized on a Bioanalyzer 2100, and re-quantified with the KAPA Library Quantification kit. Every immunoSEQ 96-well plate was sequenced on a separate single-read 150-cycle Illumina NextSeq 550 flow cell. The study's processing was this. Because the immunoSEQ output included only junctional sequences and no quality scores, the filtering could not be the same as the filtering used for full-length reads. Sequences were annotated with PyIR, a Python wrapper for IgBLAST v1.9, and V/J genes and CDR3 were assigned using IMGT germline references. Any read was removed if the V/J assignment was weak (E-value above 1e-6), the CDR3 was missing, or the read contained stop codons, out-of-frame junctions, or ambiguous translated residues. V3J clonotypes were defined as sequences sharing an identical inferred V gene, J gene, and CDR3 amino acid sequence. Percentage overlap between repertoires was computed as shared unique clonotypes divided by the size of the smaller repertoire. Richness of each repertoire was evaluated using RTK rarefaction, the Chao1 estimator, and Recon v2.1 estimates of unobserved clonotypes. OLGA was used to compute generation probabilities for all TCRbeta clonotypes that the gDNA method yielded from a few donors. The table was pulled from immuneACCESS by TCRdb, which kept in-frame rearrangements only. Such tables lose some clones; where checked, under half of the loss comes from unresolved V genes, and the rest has no known cause. The V and J calls and clone size come from that table; D and trimming were worked out from the DNA. This sample holds over 2 million clones; under 95% were observed only once. In total, the top ten clones hold around 0.38% of the sample.

The donors were healthy, HIV-negative adults who had no recently reported acute infections or vaccinations. Only Caucasian adults living in Nashville, Tennessee, USA were represented among the donors. Magnetic negative selection was used to enrich CD4+ T cells, after which naive cells were positively selected on CD45RA and the negative fraction became the memory subset. Blood was obtained by leukapheresis, after which PBMCs were separated by Ficoll-Histopaque density gradient centrifugation and cryopreserved in liquid nitrogen vapor phase. Analytical flow cytometry was used to check the purity and quantity of every magnetically sorted T cell population. Genomic DNA was isolated from every sorted fraction and measured by UV absorbance on a Nanodrop 2000c. With respect to this clone: Its recognized antigen is unknown. The sample holds no much larger clone one base away, and base qualities are not on file.

Measured from the cysteine to the phenylalanine, the CDR3 is 15 residues long. CDR3 DNA only is kept here, 45 bases in frame from base 1. CDR1 is given as SGDLS and CDR2 as YYNGEE, both from the germline V gene. V is clipped by 0 bases and J by 5 bases, and the sequence between their germline boundaries is 14 bases long. This TCR was sampled from a man between 18 and 29 years old in good health. Some clones in this sample may be carry-over from other donors' samples. The sequence joins TRBV9 to TRBJ1-1; matching of 5 bases hints at TRBD1 as the D gene. Sequenced material: naive CD4+ T cells from PBMCs. Interpreted using the paper, the cell subset or site label stands for: CD45RA+ positively selected. CDR3 protein: CASSVGSRVDTEAFF. The DNA sequence is as follows: TGTGCCAGCAGCGTAGGGAGCAGGGTGGATACTGAAGCTTTCTTT.